The 27 T cell receptor beta chains given below trace back to one sample, sequenced in a study of T cell repertoires in cytomegalovirus infection. No antigen has been identified for these receptors. MiXCR, run by TCRdb on the reads, gives a single entry per CDR3 protein. The table records 700,000 to 950,000 distinct CDR3 sequences, about 31% of them present only once. Material: cultured CD8+ T cells from PBMCs, obtained from culture after CMV antigen stimulation. Receptors originate from a human donor in good health (CMV status not recorded). Some clones in this sample may be carry-over from other donors' samples.

This clonotype has only one observation. The CDR3 DNA reads as TGTGCCACCTGGACAGGGATGAACACTGAAGCTTTCTTT. This codes for CATWTGMNTEAFF. The chain joins TRBV6-6 to TRBJ1-1; 8 bases map to TRBD1. The J segment lost 0 bases and the V segment lost 10 bases, leaving 4 bases of the junction unmatched. CDR1 and CDR2 (germline): MNHNY, SVGAGI (reference sequence). CDR3 length: 13 residues.

With regard to this clonotype: A much larger clonotype is one base distant, so this may be a read error. The rearrangement links TRBV7-2 to TRBJ2-1; 13 bases are shared with TRBD2. In germline, CDR1 is SGHTA, CDR2 FQGNSA. This CDR3 is built from 15 residues. CDR3 in amino acids: CVSSSLAGGLNEQFF. CDR3 DNA sequence: TGTGTCAGCAGCTCACTAGCGGGGGGGCTGAATGAGCAGTTCTTC.

The chain couples TRBV7-6 to TRBJ1-1; 9 bases are shared with TRBD1. The CDR3 has 12 amino acids. From germline, CDR1 is SGHVS and CDR2 FNYEAQ. The ends lost 6 bases at V and 8 bases at J; junction bases unmatched: 4. CDR3 protein: CASRGTGIEAFF. The DNA for the CDR3 is TGTGCCAGCAGGGGGACAGGGATCGAAGCTTTCTTT.

The J gene is TRBJ1-5, the V gene TRBV5-6, with D unclear. Looked up from germline, CDR1 is SGHDT and CDR2 is YYEEEE. CDR3 length: 16 amino acids. V shed 0 bases and J shed 0 bases, with 10 bases lying between them. The DNA of the CDR3 is TGTGCCAGCAGCTTGGCAGGCCTATATAGCAATCAGCCCCAGCATTTT. It yields the protein CASSLAGLYSNQPQHF.

This rearrangement joins TRBV18 to TRBJ1-2; 8 nucleotides agree with TRBD1. Trimming at V came to 4 bases and at J to 4 bases, leaving 11 bases not matched to a gene. Germline CDR1 reads KGHSH; CDR2 reads LQKENI. The CDR3 is made up of 16 amino acids. The CDR3 region has the DNA TGTGCCAGCTCACTCGATACAGGGGGACGAAGCTATGGCTACACCTTC. This sequence encodes CASSLDTGGRSYGYTF.

The chain carries TRBV29-1 and TRBJ2-1; no clear D gene. CDR3 length: 10 amino acids. Germline CDR1 SQVTM, CDR2 ANQGSEA. V lost 6 bases and J 6 bases, leaving 6 bases between the germline ends. CDR3 sequence reads: CSVHGNEQFF. The CDR3 DNA reads as TGCAGCGTCCACGGCAATGAGCAGTTCTTC.

This clonotype was counted between two and nine times. V and J are TRBV12-3 or TRBV12-4 and TRBJ2-1, with a weak D call TRBD1 (5 bases). The CDR3 loop spans 14 amino acids. The ends were cut back, 10 bases at V and 2 bases at J, with 15 bases in the middle. The CDR3 DNA reads TGTGCCACCCACGGACAAGTCCCCTACAATGAGCAGTTCTTC. Protein: CATHGQVPYNEQFF.

The rearrangement links TRBV20-1 to TRBJ2-7; 10 positions match TRBD1. The germline V gene has CDR1 DFQATT and CDR2 SNEGSKA (reference sequence). CDR3 length: 13 residues. The V segment lost 3 bases and the J segment 5 bases; nucleotides outside the gene matches: 4. The CDR3 bases are TGCAGTGCTAGGGACAGGGGGAGTCACGAGCAGTACGTC. As protein: CSARDRGSHEQYV.

This chain connects TRBV20-1 to TRBJ2-3; D is possibly TRBD1 (6 bases). Looked up from germline, CDR1 is DFQATT and CDR2 is SNEGSKA (reference sequence). The V and J ends lost 6 bases and 2 bases respectively, with 18 bases between them. The CDR3 consists of 15 residues. The CDR3 DNA sequence: TGCAGTGCGCCCCGGGACATGGACCTCACAGATACGCAGTATTTT. It translates to CSAPRDMDLTDTQYF.

This clonotype was found a few times. The CDR3 reads CASSQDRGGDNSPLHF. CDR3 bases: TGCGCCAGCAGCCAAGATAGGGGTGGGGATAATTCACCCCTCCACTTT. The chain recombines TRBV4-1 with TRBJ1-6; maybe TRBD1 (5 bases). The CDR3 contains 16 residues. From germline, CDR1 is MGHRA and CDR2 YSYEKL. V lost 0 bases to trimming and J lost 5 bases, with 11 bases between them.

This sequence joins TRBV5-6 and TRBJ1-1, with 7 bases aligning to TRBD1. Germline CDR1 and CDR2: SGHDT and YYEEEE. With 4 bases clipped from V and 3 bases from J, the junction kept 6 bases outside the gene matches. The CDR3 totals 14 residues. CDR3 sequence (DNA): TGTGCCAGCAGCGATACAGGGGAATACACTGAAGCTTTCTTT. It yields the protein CASSDTGEYTEAFF.

The chain carries TRBV7-8 and TRBJ1-2; D is unclear. The CDR3 consists of 13 residues. V was trimmed by 5 bases and J by 10 bases, leaving 17 bases between them. Germline values: CDR1 SGHVS, CDR2 FQNEAQ. This CDR3 reads CASSAGPGSDYTF. CDR3 in DNA: TGTGCCAGCAGCGCCGGCCCCGGGTCGGACTACACCTTC.

This clonotype was counted at least ten times. The rearrangement uses TRBV6-1 and TRBJ1-5; the D is unclear. This CDR3 is built from 14 residues. Per germline, CDR1 MNHNS and CDR2 SASEGT. V shed 3 bases and J shed 1 base, with 7 bases lying between them. The CDR3 nucleotides are TGTGCCAGCAGTGAGGGTCGCAGCAATCAGCCCCAGCATTTT. Its translation is CASSEGRSNQPQHF.

Points on this clonotype: One end of the junction does not line up with germline, which may come from a read error. V and J are TRBV7-6 and TRBJ1-2; no reliable D call. In germline, CDR1 is SGHVS, CDR2 FNYEAQ. There are 16 residues in the CDR3. DNA for the CDR3: TGTGTCAGCAGCTTAGCTTGGCAGATACCTAACTATGGCTACACCTTC. Translated: CVSSLAWQIPNYGYTF.

Turning to this clonotype: The germline gene is not matched at one end of the junction; a read error may be the cause. The chain couples TRBV6-2 or TRBV6-3 to TRBJ2-1; 10 bases line up with TRBD1. The CDR3 length is 17 residues. Germline V CDR1 and CDR2: MNHEY, SVGEGT. Written as DNA, the CDR3 is TGTGCCAACAGTTTTTTCCAGGACAGGGGGACTTACAATGAGCAGTTCTTC. It specifies CANSFFQDRGTYNEQFF.

The CDR3 DNA follows: TGTGCCATCAGTGAGTCAGGGGGGAGCACAGATACGCAGTATTTT. Translated: CAISESGGSTDTQYF. The chain couples TRBV10-3 to TRBJ2-3; D is tentatively TRBD1 or TRBD2 (6 bases each). Germline CDR1 is ENHRY and CDR2 is SYGVKD. CDR3 size: 15 residues. Trimming removed 0 bases at V and 0 bases at J, with 7 bases between.

V gene TRBV12-5 combines with J gene TRBJ1-4; D unresolved. Germline V lookup: CDR1 LGHNT, CDR2 FRNRAP. V was clipped by 3 bases and J by 2 bases, with 13 bases between them. The CDR3 is 16 residues long. The CDR3 DNA follows: TGTGCTAGTGGTTTTACGCCAACAGTGACTAATGAAAAACTGTTTTTT. This gives the protein CASGFTPTVTNEKLFF.

This clonotype occurred a few times. This chain joins TRBV2 and TRBJ2-5; D is perhaps TRBD1 (6 bases). V was clipped by 11 bases and J by 5 bases, with 21 bases between them. CDR3 length: 14 residues. CDR1 is SNHLY, CDR2 FYNNEI, per germline. The CDR3 is CASLSLQGGETQYF. The CDR3 nucleotides are TGTGCCTCCCTAAGCTTACAGGGTGGCGAGACCCAGTACTTC.

This clonotype was counted a few times. V usage is TRBV11-2 and J usage is TRBJ2-7, with D perhaps TRBD2 (6 bases). The CDR3 is 14 amino acids. Germline CDR1 and CDR2: SGHAT and FQNNGV. Trimming removed 5 bases from V and 3 bases from J, with 14 bases in between. Here the CDR3 reads CASSGSGAYYEQYV. The DNA of the CDR3 is TGTGCCAGCAGCGGATCGGGAGCCTACTACGAGCAGTACGTC.

The V gene is TRBV28, the J gene TRBJ2-7; D is perhaps TRBD1 or TRBD2 (6 bases each). The V and J ends lost 3 bases and 6 bases respectively, with 18 bases between them. This CDR3 region has 15 residues. Germline CDR1 and CDR2: MDHEN and SYDVKM. Written as DNA, the CDR3 is TGTGCCAGCAGTTTTCGGGGGCTGCGGGCGGGCGAGCAGTACGTC. It is translated as CASSFRGLRAGEQYV.

This clonotype was found a few times. The CDR3 DNA sequence: TGCGCCAGCAGCTTGAGGACTAGCGAGAGAAGCTCCTACAATGAGCAGTTCTTC. Residues: CASSLRTSERSSYNEQFF. The chain links TRBV5-1 to TRBJ2-1; 9 bases match TRBD2. CDR1 and CDR2 (germline): SGHRS, YFSETQ. With 1 base clipped from V and 0 bases from J, the junction kept 8 bases outside the gene matches. The CDR3 loop spans 18 amino acids.

This clonotype was observed at least ten times. V and J are TRBV7-9 and TRBJ2-3, with D perhaps TRBD1 or TRBD2 (5 bases each). From germline, CDR1 is SEHNR and CDR2 FQNEAQ (reference sequence). Trimming removed 0 bases from V and 2 bases from J, with 15 bases in between. The CDR3 is 17 amino acids. The CDR3 region has the DNA TGTGCCAGCAGCTTAGCTCACGCCGGGACCCTCACAGATACGCAGTATTTT. Residues: CASSLAHAGTLTDTQYF.

The chain carries TRBV19 and TRBJ2-1; the D gene is possibly TRBD2 (6 bases). Germline assignment: CDR1 LNHDA and CDR2 SQIVND (reference sequence). Trimming took off 2 bases at V and 8 bases at J, with 22 bases between the two ends. The CDR3 sequence is 17 residues long. The DNA for the CDR3 is TGTGCCAGTAGTATAATTAGGAGAACGGGGGAGAGCGATGAGCAGTTCTTC. Translation gives CASSIIRRTGESDEQFF.

This clonotype was detected only a few times. The chain employs TRBV4-1 and TRBJ2-2, with 10 bases that match TRBD1. J was trimmed by 5 bases and V by 0 bases; bases with no gene match: 3. This CDR3 is built from 16 residues. Germline lookup yields CDR1 MGHRA and CDR2 YSYEKL. The CDR3 protein is CASSQDGTGATGELFF. In nucleotides, the CDR3 is TGCGCCAGCAGCCAAGATGGGACAGGGGCGACCGGGGAGCTGTTTTTT.

In its sample, this clonotype was seen many times. V and J are TRBV7-8 and TRBJ2-1, with 8 bases identical to TRBD1. V lost 4 bases to trimming and J lost 5 bases; unmatched junction nucleotides: 1. This CDR3 has 13 amino acids. Germline V lookup: CDR1 SGHVS, CDR2 FQNEAQ. The CDR3 DNA reads TGTGCCAGCAGCTGGACAGGGAACAATGAGCAGTTCTTC. Translating gives CASSWTGNNEQFF.

This clonotype was picked up a small number of times. The rearrangement joins TRBV27 to TRBJ2-2; 7 bases match TRBD1. The V gene end was trimmed by 7 bases and the J gene end by 6 bases; junction bases not matched to a gene: 5. The V gene's germline CDR1 is MNHEY and CDR2 SMNVEV (reference sequence). This CDR3 is 13 amino acids long. The CDR3 coding sequence is TGTGCCAGCACAACAGGGGTTCCCGGGGAGCTGTTTTTT. It codes for CASTTGVPGELFF.

This chain connects TRBV12-3 or TRBV12-4 to TRBJ1-6; 7 bases agree with TRBD1. The CDR3 spans 18 residues. V lost 1 base, J lost 8 bases, and 14 bases stayed unmatched. This CDR3 reads CASSLVGGQQGGDSPLHF. In nucleotides, the CDR3 is TGTGCCAGCAGTTTAGTTGGTGGGCAGCAGGGGGGGGATTCACCCCTCCACTTT.